The table lists the clone carrying this T cell receptor beta chain with a count of one. This specimen belongs to a study of CD8+CD57+ T cells in acquired aplastic anemia. Study in general: Sorted cells (CD4+ and CD8+) yielded DNA amounts that averaged roughly 3.2 ug.

An expansion of CD8+CD57+ cells by flow cytometry had been shown in patients chosen for sequencing. Investigators profiled TCR beta VDJ and CDR3 from genomic DNA template. TCRdb passed the reads through MiXCR, listing each CDR3 protein once. The sample shows more than 150,000 distinct CDR3 sequences, about half of them seen only once. Sequenced: sorted CD4+, CD8+, or CD8+CD57+ T cells (not recorded which) from PBMCs. The receptor was isolated from a human donor with aplastic anemia.

CDR3 in amino acids: CAIPLGDTLTETQYF. CDR3 DNA sequence: TGTGCCATCCCGCTGGGGGATACGCTGACAGAGACCCAGTACTTC. The V and J genes are TRBV15 and TRBJ2-5; D assignment may be TRBD1 or TRBD2 (5 bases each). Trimming shortened V by 10 bases and J by 4 bases, and 22 bases separated the two germline ends. Germline-derived CDR1 and CDR2 are LNHNV and YYDKDF (reference sequence). This CDR3 has 15 amino acids.